This T cell receptor (beta chain) emerged from a study of control samples from healthy donors and cancer patients. The assay was immunoSEQ multiplex PCR, and TCRdb's table has in-frame clones only and misses some. The sample has 170,000 or so clones; 85% to 90% are singletons. The germline V gene encodes CDR1 SGHTA and CDR2 FQGNSA. This CDR3 comprises 15 residues. J gave up 4 bases and V 5 bases, and 9 bases lay outside the gene matches. The source is a woman aged 50 to 60 in good health. Sequencing used blood. The V call is TRBV7-2, the J call TRBJ1-1; 8 positions agree with TRBD1. This CDR3 is CASSTQQGVVTEAFF. The CDR3 DNA is TGTGCCAGCAGCACCCAACAGGGGGTTGTCACTGAAGCTTTCTTT.